These T cell receptor beta chains were read from a single sample in a study of shared clonotypes between healthy human individuals. This table comes from immunoSEQ multiplex PCR, and its TCRdb copy is limited to in-frame clones, with some not included. The sample holds over 950,000 clones; 77% are singletons and the top ten take approximately 0.95%. Sample: memory CD4+ T cells from PBMCs. These receptor sequences come from a man between 18 and 29 years old in good health. Some clones in this sample may be carry-over from other donors' samples. CDR3s include the opening cysteine and the closing phenylalanine or tryptophan. D genes are given only for firm matches. Size tells how often a clone was seen (once, few, many) or the class of an expanded clone, and some rows leave it out.

CDR3 | DNA | J | size | D | V
CASSTRTGGLDEQYF | TGTGCCAGCAGTACCCGGACGGGTGGCCTGGACGAGCAGTACTTC | TRBJ2-7 | . | . | TRBV28
CASSQGTLGYTF | TGTGCCAGCAGCCAAGGTACGCTTGGCTACACCTTC | TRBJ1-2 | . | . | TRBV7-9
CASSVEVGFEKLFF | TGTGCCAGCAGCGTGGAGGTGGGGTTTGAAAAACTGTTTTTT | TRBJ1-4 | many | . | TRBV5-4
CASSAGSFANTIYF | TGTGCCAGCAGTGCAGGCAGCTTTGCCAACACCATATATTTT | TRBJ1-3 | . | . | TRBV2
CASSFPTSDTQYF | TGTGCCAGCAGCTTCCCTACGTCAGATACGCAGTATTTT | TRBJ2-3 | few | . | TRBV5-4
CATSRDRPGIETQYF | TGTGCCACCAGCAGAGATCGGCCGGGAATAGAGACCCAGTACTTC | TRBJ2-5 | . | . | TRBV15
CARSMKNYEQYF | TGTGCCAGATCGATGAAGAACTACGAGCAGTACTTC | TRBJ2-7 | . | . | TRBV21-1
CASSYPDRDREKLFF | TGCGCCAGCAGCTACCCGGACCGCGACAGAGAAAAACTGTTTTTT | TRBJ1-4 | . | . | TRBV4-1
CASSLDGQGGTDTQYF | TGTGCCAGCAGCTTGGATGGGCAGGGGGGAACAGATACGCAGTATTTT | TRBJ2-3 | . | . | TRBV5-4
CASSSGRNYQPQHF | TGTGCCAGCAGTTCCGGACGGAACTATCAGCCCCAGCATTTT | TRBJ1-5 | . | . | TRBV28
CASIPETQYF | TGCGCCAGCATTCCCGAGACCCAGTACTTC | TRBJ2-5 | . | . | TRBV5-1
CASRLNMNTEAFF | TGTGCCAGCCGCCTAAATATGAACACTGAAGCTTTCTTT | TRBJ1-1 | . | . | TRBV7-2
CASSQDLRGITEAFF | TGTGCCAGCAGCCAAGATTTGAGGGGGATCACTGAAGCTTTCTTT | TRBJ1-1 | . | . | TRBV4-2
CASSIYHSGNYEQYF | TGTGCCAGTAGTATCTATCATAGCGGGAACTACGAGCAGTACTTC | TRBJ2-7 | . | TRBD2 | TRBV19
CASSCPSGREPYNEQFF | TGTGCCAGCAGCTGCCCAAGCGGGCGGGAGCCGTACAATGAGCAGTTCTTC | TRBJ2-1 | . | TRBD2 | TRBV11-3
CASSSRTYRNTEAFF | TGTGCCAGCAGTTCGCGGACCTATCGGAACACTGAAGCTTTCTTT | TRBJ1-1 | . | . | TRBV28
CSVEGGRNTDTQYF | TGCAGCGTTGAAGGGGGCAGGAACACAGATACGCAGTATTTT | TRBJ2-3 | . | . | TRBV29-1
CASSIQLGPYEQYF | TGTGCCAGTAGTATCCAACTAGGACCTTACGAGCAGTACTTC | TRBJ2-7 | . | . | TRBV19
CASSQGFKGQAIFYEKLFF | TGTGCCAGCAGCCAAGGTTTTAAGGGACAGGCTATCTTTTATGAAAAACTGTTTTTT | TRBJ1-4 | . | TRBD1 | TRBV4-2
CASSPRTGQTYEQYF | TGTGCCAGCAGCCCACGGACAGGTCAAACCTACGAGCAGTACTTC | TRBJ2-7 | . | TRBD1 | TRBV9
CASSLAGYSNQPQHF | TGTGCCAGCAGTTTAGCTGGTTATAGCAATCAGCCCCAGCATTTT | TRBJ1-5 | . | . | TRBV27
CASTETSGRADTQYF | TGTGCCAGCACCGAAACTAGCGGGAGGGCAGATACGCAGTATTTT | TRBJ2-3 | . | TRBD2 | TRBV6-6
CASSFQGVTGNTIYF | TGTGCCAGCAGCTTTCAGGGTGTAACTGGAAACACCATATATTTT | TRBJ1-3 | . | . | TRBV7-8
CASTSPEVTGNTIYF | TGTGCCAGCACCTCTCCCGAGGTTACTGGAAACACCATATATTTT | TRBJ1-3 | . | . | TRBV28
CASSEGTVAYGYTF | TGTGCCAGCAGTGAGGGGACAGTAGCCTATGGCTACACCTTC | TRBJ1-2 | . | TRBD1 | TRBV2
CASSQERDRGLGEKLFF | TGTGCCAGCAGCCAAGAAAGGGACAGGGGGCTGGGCGAAAAACTGTTTTTT | TRBJ1-4 | . | TRBD1 | TRBV4-2
CASRRSGRDYYSYNEQFF | TGTGCCAGCAGACGTAGCGGGAGGGATTACTATTCCTACAATGAGCAGTTCTTC | TRBJ2-1 | . | TRBD2 | TRBV5-6
CASSLASWGSEAFF | TGTGCCAGCAGCTTAGCCTCCTGGGGTTCTGAAGCTTTCTTT | TRBJ1-1 | . | . | TRBV7-2
CSVRQGTSTDTQYF | TGCAGCGTTCGACAGGGGACCTCCACAGATACGCAGTATTTT | TRBJ2-3 | . | TRBD1 | TRBV29-1
CAWSGPEETEAFF | TGTGCCTGGAGTGGACCGGAGGAAACTGAAGCTTTCTTT | TRBJ1-1 | . | . | TRBV30
CASSRNSNQPQHF | TGTGCCAGCAGCCGAAATAGCAATCAGCCCCAGCATTTT | TRBJ1-5 | many | . | TRBV14
CASSDGSYGYTF | TGCGCCAGCAGTGACGGGAGCTATGGCTACACCTTC | TRBJ1-2 | . | . | TRBV10-1
CAISGQYEQYF | TGTGCCATCAGTGGTCAGTACGAGCAGTACTTC | TRBJ2-7 | . | . | TRBV10-3
CASKGRGNSPLHF | TGCGCCAGCAAGGGCAGGGGTAATTCACCCCTCCACTTT | TRBJ1-6 | few | . | TRBV5-1
CASSNYRDAGELFF | TGTGCCAGCAGTAACTACAGGGACGCCGGGGAGCTGTTTTTT | TRBJ2-2 | . | . | TRBV2
CASSLSGREAYEQYF | TGTGCCAGCAGTCTAAGCGGGAGGGAGGCCTACGAGCAGTACTTC | TRBJ2-7 | . | TRBD2 | TRBV13